This is a list of T cell receptor beta chains from one sample in a study of shared clonotypes between healthy human individuals. Produced via immunoSEQ multiplex PCR; TCRdb's table is partial and in-frame only. The repertoire includes 2.3 million or so clones, over 85% of them detected once, and under 0.45% sits in the top ten. The source material was naive CD4+ T cells from PBMCs. The receptor source for this set is a man younger than 35 in good health. Some clones in this sample may be carry-over from other donors' samples. CDR3s include the opening cysteine and the closing phenylalanine or tryptophan. Each record gives: clone size, V gene, J gene, D gene, CDR3 DNA, CDR3 protein. D genes are given only for firm matches. Clone size is given for some rows only: seen once, a few or many times, or a class if the clone is expanded.

>NA|TRBV4-3|TRBJ1-6|NA
TGCGCCAGCAGCCAAGGGGCGCAGGGACTATTCTCCTATAATTCACCCCTCCACTTT
CASSQGAQGLFSYNSPLHF
>NA|TRBV5-1|TRBJ2-7|TRBD1
TGCGCCAGCAGCCCGCCAGGGGGCAGGTCCTACGAGCAGTACTTC
CASSPPGGRSYEQYF
>NA|TRBV18|TRBJ2-2|NA
TGTGCCAGCTCACCTAAGCGGGCGAACACCGGGGAGCTGTTTTTT
CASSPKRANTGELFF
>NA|TRBV7-8|TRBJ2-6|NA
TGTGCCAGCAGACGGGATTCCAACGTCCTGACTTTC
CASRRDSNVLTF
>NA|TRBV19|TRBJ1-1|TRBD1
TGTGCCAGTAGTACGGGGTGTGAGGACAGGGGGAGTACTGAAGCTTTCTTT
CASSTGCEDRGSTEAFF
>once|TRBV5-8|TRBJ2-2|TRBD1
TGTGCCAGCAGCGGGGGCGGACAGGGGTACACCGGGGAGCTGTTTTTT
CASSGGGQGYTGELFF
>NA|TRBV11-2|TRBJ1-6|NA
TGTGCCAGCAGGCTCGAGGGGGGGTCACCCCTCCACTTT
CASRLEGGSPLHF
>once|TRBV2|TRBJ1-1|NA
TGTGCCAGCACTCTAAGGGGGGGGCAGGGTCCCACTGAAGCTTTCTTT
CASTLRGGQGPTEAFF
>NA|TRBV19|TRBJ1-2|NA
TGTGCCAGTAGTATACCGGGGGCGGGCGGCTACACCTTC
CASSIPGAGGYTF
>NA|TRBV2|TRBJ2-5|NA
TGTGCCAGCACCCGCCCCTTCCACGAGACCCAGTACTTC
CASTRPFHETQYF
>NA|TRBV11-3|TRBJ2-1|NA
TGTGCCAGCAGCCCCAGAGGGGACTCCTACAATGAGCAGTTCTTC
CASSPRGDSYNEQFF
>NA|TRBV15|TRBJ2-7|NA
TGTGCCACCAGCACCAGAGATTCCGAGCAGTACTTC
CATSTRDSEQYF
>few|TRBV6-6|TRBJ2-1|NA
TGTGCCAGCAGTTACTATGGCGGTACTTTCTTC
CASSYYGGTFF
>NA|TRBV28|TRBJ1-2|NA
TGTGCCAGCAGTGGCCCCAGGGAGTCCCTTGGCTACACCTTC
CASSGPRESLGYTF
>NA|TRBV19|TRBJ2-4|NA
TGTGCCAGTAGTATAGTCGGTTTAGCCAAAAACATTCAGTACTTC
CASSIVGLAKNIQYF
>NA|TRBV25-1|TRBJ2-3|TRBD2
TGTGCCAGCAGCCCGACTAGCGGGGCAGATACGCAGTATTTT
CASSPTSGADTQYF
>NA|TRBV7-2|TRBJ1-3|TRBD1
TGTGCCAGCAGCCCCCAGCCCCCGGGGACAGGCGGAAACACCATATATTTT
CASSPQPPGTGGNTIYF
>NA|TRBV7-2|TRBJ1-1|NA
TGTGCCAGCAGTTTAGACAGGAACACTGAAGCTTTCTTT
CASSLDRNTEAFF
>NA|TRBV5-5|TRBJ1-2|TRBD1
TGTGCCAGCAGCTTGGGGACAGGGGGTGAAAGTGGCTACACCTTC
CASSLGTGGESGYTF
>NA|TRBV6-1|TRBJ2-2|NA
TGTGCCAGCAGCTCAGTTGGCGGGGAGCTGTTTTTT
CASSSVGGELFF
>NA|TRBV18|TRBJ1-1|TRBD1
TGTGCCAGCTCAGAAGGACAGGGGAAGACTGAAGCTTTCTTT
CASSEGQGKTEAFF
>NA|TRBV6-5|TRBJ1-2|NA
TGTGCCAGCAGCCCTTGGGGCAGCGCCTATGGCTACACCTTC
CASSPWGSAYGYTF
>NA|TRBV20-1|TRBJ2-1|NA
TGCAGTGCTAGTTACGTCGATGAGCAGTTCTTC
CSASYVDEQFF
>NA|TRBV25-1|TRBJ2-5|NA
TGTGCCAGCAGTGAACCACCTAGCTTAGTCCGCCAAGAGACCCAGTACTTC
CASSEPPSLVRQETQYF
>NA|TRBV11-2|TRBJ1-4|TRBD1
TGTGCCAGCAGCTCATGGACAGGGATTAATGAAAAACTGTTTTTT
CASSSWTGINEKLFF
>NA|TRBV5-1|TRBJ2-3|NA
TGCGCCAGCAGCTTGGACCGGGGGCGTGGAGATACGCAGTATTTT
CASSLDRGRGDTQYF
>few|TRBV7-9|TRBJ1-2|TRBD1
TGTGCCAGCAGCTTATGGGACAGATCCAACTATGGCTACACCTTC
CASSLWDRSNYGYTF
>NA|TRBV7-3|TRBJ2-2|TRBD2
TGTGCCAGCAGCCCCAGGACTAGCGGGACCCTTACCGGGGAGCTGTTTTTT
CASSPRTSGTLTGELFF
>NA|TRBV2|TRBJ1-4|NA
TGTGCCAGCGGGTACAGCCCCGAAAAACTGTTTTTT
CASGYSPEKLFF
>NA|TRBV5-5|TRBJ2-7|NA
TGTGCCAGCAGCTTGCTAGTGACCGCCTACGAGCAGTACTTC
CASSLLVTAYEQYF
>NA|TRBV18|TRBJ1-2|NA
TGTGCCAGCTCACCGGGGACCGGCAGTCTTAACTATGGCTACACCTTC
CASSPGTGSLNYGYTF
>NA|TRBV5-1|TRBJ2-1|TRBD2
TGCGCCAGCAGCCGGAGGACTAGCGGAGCTCGAGGCAATGAGCAGTTCTTC
CASSRRTSGARGNEQFF
>NA|TRBV4-3|TRBJ1-3|TRBD1
TGCGCCAGCAGCCAAGTCTCCGGCAGGGGGCCGGGAAACACCATATATTTT
CASSQVSGRGPGNTIYF
>NA|TRBV5-6|TRBJ2-6|NA
TGTGCCAGCAGCTCCCGGGAAGGGCTTGGGGCCAACGTCCTGACTTTC
CASSSREGLGANVLTF
>NA|TRBV4-3|TRBJ2-7|NA
TGCGCCAGCAGCCACGACCTAGCGCATACCTACGAGCAGTACTTC
CASSHDLAHTYEQYF
>once|TRBV7-3|TRBJ2-1|TRBD2
TGTGCCAGCAGCTTACATAGCGGGCAGGCGCACAATGAGCAGTTCTTC
CASSLHSGQAHNEQFF
>NA|TRBV5-1|TRBJ2-5|TRBD1
TGCGCCAGCAGCATGACCGGGACAGGACAAGAGACCCAGTACTTC
CASSMTGTGQETQYF
>NA|TRBV7-2|TRBJ2-5|NA
TGTGCCAGCAGCTTCCGGACAGCTCAAGAGACCCAGTACTTC
CASSFRTAQETQYF
>NA|TRBV7-9|TRBJ1-1|NA
TGTGCCAGCAGCTTAGAAGGACAAGCTTTCTTT
CASSLEGQAFF
>NA|TRBV5-8|TRBJ1-4|NA
TGTGCCAGCAGCCTCTGGGAAAATGAAAAACTGTTTTTT
CASSLWENEKLFF
>NA|TRBV28|TRBJ2-7|TRBD2
TGTGCCACAGGCCCCGGGGGGGGCGTTTACGAGCAGTACTTC
CATGPGGGVYEQYF
>NA|TRBV7-6|TRBJ2-2|NA
TGTGCCAGCAGCTTAGCCAGTAATAGGGGCGGGGAGCTGTTTTTT
CASSLASNRGGELFF
>NA|TRBV2|TRBJ2-1|NA
TGTGCCAGCAGTGATTCGCTAGGGTACAATGAGCAGTTCTTC
CASSDSLGYNEQFF
>NA|TRBV5-6|TRBJ2-7|NA
TGTGCCAGCAGCCCCTCGTTATGGACCTACGAGCAGTACTTC
CASSPSLWTYEQYF
>NA|TRBV18|TRBJ1-1|TRBD1
TGTGCCAGCTCAGCAGGGGGCGTTGGCCGGACTGAAGCTTTCTTT
CASSAGGVGRTEAFF
>few|TRBV6-6|TRBJ1-1|TRBD1
TGTGCCAGCAGTTCTCGGACAGGGGATGCCACTGAAGCTTTCTTT
CASSSRTGDATEAFF
>NA|TRBV28|TRBJ1-1|NA
TGTGCCAGCAGTCCTCACTTGGGGGCGGGCACTGAAGCTTTCTTT
CASSPHLGAGTEAFF
>NA|TRBV19|TRBJ2-7|NA
TGTGCCAGTAGTACGCCCTGGAGCTACGAGCAGTACTTC
CASSTPWSYEQYF
>NA|TRBV27|TRBJ1-4|NA
TGTGCCAGCAGTCCCCTATGGGGAGCTAATGAAAAACTGTTTTTT
CASSPLWGANEKLFF